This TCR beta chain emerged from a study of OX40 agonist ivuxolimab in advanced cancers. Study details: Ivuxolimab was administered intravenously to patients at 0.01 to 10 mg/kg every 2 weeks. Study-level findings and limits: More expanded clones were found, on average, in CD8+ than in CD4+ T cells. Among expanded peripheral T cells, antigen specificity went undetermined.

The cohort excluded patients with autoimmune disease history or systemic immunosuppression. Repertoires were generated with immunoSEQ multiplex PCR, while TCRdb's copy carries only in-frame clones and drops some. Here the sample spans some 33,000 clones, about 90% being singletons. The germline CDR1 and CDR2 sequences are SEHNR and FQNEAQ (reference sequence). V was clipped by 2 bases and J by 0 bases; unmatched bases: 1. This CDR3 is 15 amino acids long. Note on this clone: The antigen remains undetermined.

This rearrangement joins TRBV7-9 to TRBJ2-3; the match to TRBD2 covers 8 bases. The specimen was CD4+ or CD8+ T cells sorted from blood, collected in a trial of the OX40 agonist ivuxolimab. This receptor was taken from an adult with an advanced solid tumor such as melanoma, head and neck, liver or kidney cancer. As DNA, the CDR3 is TGTGCCAGCAGCTTAAGCGGGGGAAGCACAGATACGCAGTATTTT. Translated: CASSLSGGSTDTQYF.